One sample yielded the 23 T cell receptor beta chains listed below, sequenced in a study of shared clonotypes between healthy human individuals. Naive CD8 cells, CD45RO-negative and positively selected for CCR7, excluded terminally differentiated effector memory CD45RA+ cells. Assay: immunoSEQ multiplex PCR; the TCRdb copy retains only in-frame clones and omits some. The sample consists of 1.5 million to 2.5 million clones, about 95% of them appearing once. The sequenced sample was naive CD8+ T cells sorted from blood. Source of these receptors: a man younger than 30 in good health.

V is TRBV5-1 and J is TRBJ2-1, with D maybe TRBD2 (6 bases). The CDR3 is 14 residues long. With 4 bases removed from V and 3 bases from J, the gap between germline ends came to 11 bases. Germline V gene lookup returns CDR1 SGHRS and CDR2 YFSETQ. The CDR3 region is CASSRLADYNEQFF. For the CDR3, the DNA is TGCGCCAGCAGCCGATTAGCGGACTACAATGAGCAGTTCTTC.

This sequence joins TRBV30 and TRBJ1-4; D may be TRBD1 (5 bases). Per germline, CDR1 GTSNPN and CDR2 SVGIG (reference sequence). V was clipped by 4 bases and J by 8 bases, with 14 bases between them. This CDR3 has 13 amino acids. CDR3 region: CAWTSQAGEKLFF. The CDR3 region has the DNA TGTGCCTGGACTTCACAGGCAGGCGAAAAACTGTTTTTT.

Of note for this clone: Other DNA sequences from this sample encode an identical CDR3 as well. The rearrangement uses TRBV5-1 and TRBJ2-7; 8 nucleotides match TRBD1. The CDR3 is 14 amino acids. The junction had 6 bases not matched to a gene; V was cut back by 4 bases and J by 3 bases. Germline V gene lookup returns CDR1 SGHRS and CDR2 YFSETQ. CDR3 bases: TGCGCCAGCAGCAGTGGAACAGGGGGCTACGAGCAGTACTTC. It codes for CASSSGTGGYEQYF.

The gene calls are TRBV7-8 and TRBJ2-7, with 7 nucleotides matching TRBD1. Germline CDR1 is SGHVS and CDR2 is FQNEAQ. Trimming took 5 bases from V and 3 from J; bases not matched to a gene: 7. This CDR3 has 14 residues. In nucleotides, the CDR3 is TGTGCCAGCAGCGCTATGACAGGGTACTACGAGCAGTACTTC. Encoded protein: CASSAMTGYYEQYF.

The rearrangement joins TRBV6-4 to TRBJ1-2; TRBD1 matches 7 bases. Germline V lookup: CDR1 MRHNA, CDR2 SNTAGT. V trimming: 3 bases; J trimming: 4 bases; junction bases outside the gene matches: 14. CDR3 length equals 17 residues. The CDR3 sequence is CASSESRTGLSFYGYTF. In nucleotides, the CDR3 is TGTGCCAGCAGTGAATCAAGGACAGGACTCTCCTTCTATGGCTACACCTTC.

This chain joins TRBV6-6 and TRBJ2-5; 12 nucleotides align to TRBD2. The CDR3 runs 16 residues. After removal of 0 bases from V and 4 bases from J, the junction contained 3 bases not matched to a gene. Germline assignment: CDR1 MNHNY and CDR2 SVGAGI (reference sequence). CDR3 in DNA: TGTGCCAGCAGTTACTCTCCTAGCGGGAGGGTAGAGACCCAGTACTTC. Translating it yields CASSYSPSGRVETQYF.

A word on this clone: Other DNA sequences in the sample encode the same CDR3. The V call is TRBV9, the J call TRBJ2-1, with 15 bases identical to TRBD2. Per germline, CDR1 SGDLS and CDR2 YYNGEE. The CDR3 is 15 residues long. With V trimmed by 0 bases and J by 9 bases, 1 base remained unmatched. DNA for the CDR3: TGTGCCAGCAGCGTAGTGGGACTAGCGGGGGGTGAGCAGTTCTTC. Protein product: CASSVVGLAGGEQFF.

The chain links TRBV7-2 to TRBJ2-7; 13 bases are a match to TRBD2. This CDR3 is 15 amino acids long. The germline gives CDR1 SGHTA, CDR2 FQGNSA. V dropped 10 bases and J dropped 5; count of bases not matched to a gene: 11. The CDR3, as DNA: TGTGCCACCGGACTAGCGGGGGCCCAAGACCACGAGCAGTACTTC. Its protein is CATGLAGAQDHEQYF.

The DNA for the CDR3 is TGTGCCAGCAGGCTGGACCCACCCCTCCACTTT. As protein: CASRLDPPLHF. V and J are TRBV2 and TRBJ1-6; D is unclear. This CDR3 spans 11 amino acids. Trimming left V 6 bases short and J 11 bases short, with 8 bases between. Germline CDR1 and CDR2: SNHLY and FYNNEI. Variable domain in full (rest from reference TRBV2 and TRBJ1-6): EPEVTQTPSHQVTQMGQEVILRCVPISNHLYFYWYRQILGQKVEFLVSFYNNEISEKSEIFDDQFSVERPDGSNFTLKIRSTKLEDSAMYFCASRLDPPLHFGNGTRLTVT.

This chain uses TRBV7-8 with TRBJ2-7, with unresolved D. Trimming removed 1 base from V and 0 bases from J, with 10 bases in between. Per the germline V gene, CDR1 is SGHVS and CDR2 is FQNEAQ. The CDR3 runs to 15 residues. CDR3 loop: CASSLVPSSSYEQYF. The CDR3 DNA is TGTGCCAGCAGCTTAGTTCCGTCGAGCTCCTACGAGCAGTACTTC.

This clone was recorded only once. The rearrangement joins TRBV4-1 to TRBJ2-1; TRBD1 is a possible D gene (5 bases). V lost 2 bases to trimming and J lost 7 bases, with 12 bases between them. This CDR3 comprises 14 residues. Germline V lookup: CDR1 MGHRA, CDR2 YSYEKL. The CDR3 spells CASSQIAGWNEQFF. CDR3 DNA: TGCGCCAGCAGCCAAATTGCAGGGTGGAATGAGCAGTTCTTC.

The V and J genes are TRBV28 and TRBJ2-7; 7 bases map to TRBD2. The germline CDR1 and CDR2 sequences are MDHEN and SYDVKM. J was trimmed by 6 bases and V by 3 bases; bases with no gene match: 2. There are 12 residues in the CDR3. The CDR3 coding sequence is TGTGCCAGCAGTTTGCAGCGGGGCGAGCAGTACTTC. It specifies CASSLQRGEQYF.

The CDR3 spells CASSLDVDISRANTEAFF. The DNA of the CDR3 is TGTGCCAGCAGCTTAGATGTTGACATCTCGAGGGCGAACACTGAAGCTTTCTTT. The chain combines TRBV7-9 with TRBJ1-1; no reliable D call. Germline CDR1 SEHNR, CDR2 FQNEAQ (reference sequence). Trimming removed 1 base at V and 1 base at J, with 19 bases between. The CDR3 covers 18 residues.

This chain connects TRBV12-5 to TRBJ2-7; D could derive from TRBD1 or TRBD2 (5 bases each). Trimming pared 2 bases from V and 2 bases from J, leaving 10 bases between. The CDR3 length is 14 residues. CDR1 is LGHNT and CDR2 is FRNRAP in the germline V gene. In nucleotides, the CDR3 is TGTGCTAGTGGTTTGCCAGTGGGGGCCTACGAGCAGTACTTC. It specifies CASGLPVGAYEQYF.

The chain uses TRBV11-1 and TRBJ2-7; D unclear. The CDR3 sequence is 13 residues long. Trimming cost V 0 bases and J 2 bases, with 5 bases left between them. Germline V gene lookup returns CDR1 SGHAT and CDR2 FQDESV (reference sequence). CDR3 protein: CASSLAGPYEQYF. The CDR3 DNA sequence: TGTGCCAGCAGCTTAGCGGGCCCCTACGAGCAGTACTTC.

This chain uses TRBV27 with TRBJ2-3, with no clear D. Germline CDR1 and CDR2: MNHEY and SMNVEV (reference sequence). The CDR3 contains 16 residues. Trimming shortened V by 7 bases and J by 6 bases, and 23 bases separated the two germline ends. CDR3 nucleotides: TGTGCCAGCACAAACGCCGGCAGCCGGTTCGTGGATACGCAGTATTTT. It translates to CASTNAGSRFVDTQYF.

As DNA, the CDR3 is TGTGCCAGCAGCGTAACAGGGGGCTCCTACAATGAGCAGTTCTTC. Translated: CASSVTGGSYNEQFF. This chain uses TRBV6-5 with TRBJ2-1; 8 bases agree with TRBD1. CDR1 MNHEY and CDR2 SVGAGI come from the germline V gene. The CDR3 is made up of 15 amino acids. The J segment lost 0 bases and the V segment lost 6 bases, leaving 4 bases of the junction unmatched.

V is TRBV9 and J is TRBJ1-2, with D possibly matching TRBD1 (6 bases). Germline CDR1 SGDLS, CDR2 YYNGEE. The V end lost 3 bases, the J end lost 6 bases, and 18 bases lay between the germline ends. The CDR3 is 15 amino acids. Written as DNA, the CDR3 is TGTGCCAGCAGCGAGGGCCTCACAGGGTTAAATGGCTACACCTTC. This codes for CASSEGLTGLNGYTF.

This clone was counted a few times. This sequence joins TRBV7-9 and TRBJ2-2; 9 bases are a match to TRBD1. The CDR3 length is 17 residues. The V and J ends lost 0 bases and 1 base, in that order; junction bases with no gene match: 3. The germline gives CDR1 SEHNR, CDR2 FQNEAQ (reference sequence). CDR3 amino acids: CASSLAWTGENTGELFF. CDR3 sequence (DNA): TGTGCCAGCAGCTTAGCCTGGACAGGGGAGAACACCGGGGAGCTGTTTTTT.

The V gene is TRBV4-1, the J gene TRBJ1-2; TRBD1 matches 9 bases. This CDR3 spans 14 amino acids. Per the germline V gene, CDR1 is MGHRA and CDR2 is YSYEKL. J was trimmed by 7 bases and V by 3 bases; bases with no gene match: 6. The chain's CDR3 is CASSHEQGALGYTF. CDR3 coding DNA: TGCGCCAGCAGCCACGAACAGGGGGCGCTTGGCTACACCTTC.

For this clone: At one end the junction does not follow the germline gene, possibly because of a read error. The chain employs TRBV7-9 and TRBJ2-7, with 7 bases aligning to TRBD2. This CDR3 is 12 amino acids long. Germline V lookup: CDR1 SEHNR, CDR2 FQNEAQ (reference sequence). CDR3 in amino acids: CASSRGDYQQYF. CDR3 DNA: TGTGCCAGCAGCAGAGGGGACTACCAGCAGTACTTC.

This chain uses TRBV30 with TRBJ2-7; 8 bases align to TRBD2. The CDR3 has 14 residues. V shed 3 bases, J shed 4 bases, and the junction held 8 bases outside the gene matches. Germline lookup yields CDR1 GTSNPN and CDR2 SVGIG (reference sequence). CDR3 in DNA: TGTGCCTGGAGGGCCCCCTCGGGGGGGTACGAGCAGTACTTC. This codes for CAWRAPSGGYEQYF.

This clone has more than one count but fewer than ten. Written as DNA, the CDR3 is TGTGCCAGTAGTACAGGGATCCACGAGCAGTACTTC. Protein sequence: CASSTGIHEQYF. The chain couples TRBV19 to TRBJ2-7; possible D gene TRBD1, 5 bases. This CDR3 has 12 amino acids. The V end was cut by 4 bases, the J end by 5 bases, with 9 bases between. Germline CDR1 is LNHDA and CDR2 is SQIVND (reference sequence).